This T cell receptor (beta chain) was documented in a study of T cell responses to AZD1222 COVID-19 vaccine. Regarding the study as a whole: Donors were largely white British and mainly female; clonal diversity was possibly underestimated. Compared with day 0, the breadth and depth of the Spike-specific TCR repertoire rose significantly after two doses of AZD1222. Seropositive status at baseline applied to only 5 or 6 AZD1222 recipients. Reports indicate that nearly half of spike-specific TCRs are directed at unmutated variant regions.

V lost 2 bases, J lost 8 bases, and 7 bases lay in between. Per the germline V gene, CDR1 is MNHNY and CDR2 is SVGAGI (reference sequence). The CDR3 loop spans 13 amino acids. Regarding this clone: Antigen unknown.

TCRdb keeps only in-frame clones here, not all; method: immunoSEQ multiplex PCR. The sample yields about 140,000 clones, roughly 90% seen once. The J gene is TRBJ1-6, the V gene TRBV6-6; perhaps TRBD1 as D (6 bases). Sequencing was performed on peripheral blood, taken on day 0 of AZD1222 vaccination. The sequence derives from an adult in good health. The CDR3 DNA is TGTGCCAGCAGTTACGCAGGGGATTCACCCCTCCACTTT. It specifies CASSYAGDSPLHF.